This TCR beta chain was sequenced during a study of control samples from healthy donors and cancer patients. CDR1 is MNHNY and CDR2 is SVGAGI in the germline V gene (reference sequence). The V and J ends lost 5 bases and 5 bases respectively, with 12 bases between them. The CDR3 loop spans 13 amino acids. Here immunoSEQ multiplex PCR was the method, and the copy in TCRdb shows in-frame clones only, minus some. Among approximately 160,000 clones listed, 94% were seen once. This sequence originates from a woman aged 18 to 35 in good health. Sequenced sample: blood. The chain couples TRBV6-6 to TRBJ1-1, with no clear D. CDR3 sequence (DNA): TGTGCCAGCAGTCGAGGCAGCTATACTGAAGCTTTCTTT. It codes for CASSRGSYTEAFF.